This T cell receptor (beta chain) derives from a study of OX40 agonist ivuxolimab in advanced cancers. Study overall: The patients' treatment was ivuxolimab, an agonistic anti-OX40 (CD134) antibody.

For this clone: The antigen is unknown.

Method: immunoSEQ multiplex PCR; TCRdb's copy keeps in-frame clones and lacks some. The sample has tens of thousands of clones, about nine tenths seen once. CDR1 is LGHNA and CDR2 is YSLEER in the germline V gene. V lost 0 bases and J lost 8, with 11 bases in between. The CDR3 spans 13 residues. Study-wide results and caveats: Some patients who did not respond also had low normalized T-cell clonal expansion.

The sample was CD4+ or CD8+ T cells sorted from blood, taken in a trial of the OX40 agonist ivuxolimab. The rearrangement joins TRBV4-3 to TRBJ2-7; the D call may be TRBD1 or TRBD2 (5 bases each). This receptor was identified in an adult with an advanced solid tumor such as melanoma, head and neck, liver or kidney cancer. This CDR3 is CASSQEIGTQQYF. CDR3 sequence (DNA): TGCGCCAGCAGCCAAGAAATTGGGACCCAGCAGTACTTC.